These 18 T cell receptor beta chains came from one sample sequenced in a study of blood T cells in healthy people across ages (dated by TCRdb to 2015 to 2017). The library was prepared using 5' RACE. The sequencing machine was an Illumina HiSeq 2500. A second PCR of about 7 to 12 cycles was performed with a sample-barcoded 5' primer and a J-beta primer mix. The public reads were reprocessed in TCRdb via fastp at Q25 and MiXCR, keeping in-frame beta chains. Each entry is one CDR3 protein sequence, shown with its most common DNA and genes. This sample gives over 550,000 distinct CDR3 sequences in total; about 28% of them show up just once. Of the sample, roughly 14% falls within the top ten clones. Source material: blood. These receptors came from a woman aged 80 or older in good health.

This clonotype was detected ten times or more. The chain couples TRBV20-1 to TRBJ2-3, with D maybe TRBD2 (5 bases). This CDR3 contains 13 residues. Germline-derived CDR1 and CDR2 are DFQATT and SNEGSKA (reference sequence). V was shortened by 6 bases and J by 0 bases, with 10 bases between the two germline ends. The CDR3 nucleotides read TGCAGTGCCCCGCCGGGGAGCACAGATACGCAGTATTTT. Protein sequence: CSAPPGSTDTQYF.

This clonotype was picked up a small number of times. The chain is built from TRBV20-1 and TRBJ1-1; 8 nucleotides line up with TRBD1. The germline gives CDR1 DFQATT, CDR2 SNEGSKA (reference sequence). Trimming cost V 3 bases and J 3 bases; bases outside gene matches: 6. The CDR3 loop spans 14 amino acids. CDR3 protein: CSASFDRGHTEAFF. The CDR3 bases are TGCAGTGCTAGTTTCGACAGGGGACACACTGAAGCTTTCTTT.

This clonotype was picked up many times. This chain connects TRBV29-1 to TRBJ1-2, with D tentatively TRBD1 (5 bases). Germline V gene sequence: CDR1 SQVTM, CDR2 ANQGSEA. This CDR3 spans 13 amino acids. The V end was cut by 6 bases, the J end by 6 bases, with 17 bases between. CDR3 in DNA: TGCAGCGTCAAAAGGGACGGGGTCGATGGCTACACCTTC. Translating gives CSVKRDGVDGYTF.

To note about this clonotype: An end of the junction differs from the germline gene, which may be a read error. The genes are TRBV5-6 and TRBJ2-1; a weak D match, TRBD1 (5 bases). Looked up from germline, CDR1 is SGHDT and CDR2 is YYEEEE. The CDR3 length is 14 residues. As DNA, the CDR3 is TGTGCCTGCAGCTTGGTAAAGGGGTTGAATGAGCAGTTCTTC. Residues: CACSLVKGLNEQFF.

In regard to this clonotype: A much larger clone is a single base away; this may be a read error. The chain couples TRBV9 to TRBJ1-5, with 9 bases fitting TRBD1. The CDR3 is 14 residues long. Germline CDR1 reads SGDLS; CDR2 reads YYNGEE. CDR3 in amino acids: CANSTGQGSQPQHF. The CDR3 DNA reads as TGTGCCAACAGCACGGGACAGGGATCTCAGCCCCAGCATTTT.

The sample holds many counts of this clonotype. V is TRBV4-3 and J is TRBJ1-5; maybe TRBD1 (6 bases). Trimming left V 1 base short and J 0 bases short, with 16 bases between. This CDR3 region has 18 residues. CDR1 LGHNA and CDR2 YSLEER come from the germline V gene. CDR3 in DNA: TGCGCCAGCAGCCAAGTTTCCGTGCGGGGGCTTAGCAATCAGCCCCAGCATTTT. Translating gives CASSQVSVRGLSNQPQHF.

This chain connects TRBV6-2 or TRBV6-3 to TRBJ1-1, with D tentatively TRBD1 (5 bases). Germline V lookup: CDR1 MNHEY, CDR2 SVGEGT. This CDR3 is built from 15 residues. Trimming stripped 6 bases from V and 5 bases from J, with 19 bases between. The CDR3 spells CASSPLPRDGTEAFF. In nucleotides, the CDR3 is TGTGCCAGCAGCCCTCTACCCAGGGACGGTACTGAAGCTTTCTTT.

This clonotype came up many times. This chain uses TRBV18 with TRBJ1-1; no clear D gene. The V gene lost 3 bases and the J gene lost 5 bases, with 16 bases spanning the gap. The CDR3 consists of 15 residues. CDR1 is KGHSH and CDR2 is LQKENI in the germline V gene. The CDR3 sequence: CASSPPRAGPTEAFF. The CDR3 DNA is TGTGCCAGCTCACCGCCCCGGGCAGGACCAACTGAAGCTTTCTTT.

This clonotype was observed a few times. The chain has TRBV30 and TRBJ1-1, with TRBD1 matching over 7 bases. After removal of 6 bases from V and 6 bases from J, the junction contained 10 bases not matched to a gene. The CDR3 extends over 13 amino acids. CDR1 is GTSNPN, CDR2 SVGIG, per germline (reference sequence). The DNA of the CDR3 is TGTGCCTGTAGAAGGACCGGGACAGCTGAAGCTTTCTTT. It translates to CACRRTGTAEAFF.

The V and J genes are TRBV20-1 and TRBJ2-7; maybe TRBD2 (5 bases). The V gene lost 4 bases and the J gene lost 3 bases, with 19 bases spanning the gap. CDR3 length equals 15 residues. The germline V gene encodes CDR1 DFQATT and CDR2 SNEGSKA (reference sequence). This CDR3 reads CSAKESRAAIYEQYF. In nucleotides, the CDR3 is TGCAGTGCTAAAGAGTCACGAGCGGCAATCTACGAGCAGTACTTC.

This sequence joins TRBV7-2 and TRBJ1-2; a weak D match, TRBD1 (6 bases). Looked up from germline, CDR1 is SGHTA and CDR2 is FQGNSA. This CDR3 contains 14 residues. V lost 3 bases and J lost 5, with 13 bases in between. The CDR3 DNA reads TGTGCCAGCAGCTTCGACAGGACCTTATATGGCTACACCTTC. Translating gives CASSFDRTLYGYTF.

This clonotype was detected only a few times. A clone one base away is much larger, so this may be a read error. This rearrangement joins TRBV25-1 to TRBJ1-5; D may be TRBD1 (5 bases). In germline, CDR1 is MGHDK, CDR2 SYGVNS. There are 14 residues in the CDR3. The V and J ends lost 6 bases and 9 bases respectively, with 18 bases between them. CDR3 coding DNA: TGTGCCAGCAGGGCACCGGGAACAGGAATGCCCCAGCATTTT. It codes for CASRAPGTGMPQHF.

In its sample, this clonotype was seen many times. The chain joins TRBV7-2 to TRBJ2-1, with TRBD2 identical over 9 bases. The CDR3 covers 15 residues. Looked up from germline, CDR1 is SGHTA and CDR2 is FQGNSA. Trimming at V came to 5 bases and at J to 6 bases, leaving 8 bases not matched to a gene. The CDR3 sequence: CASSQRGAGVNEQFF. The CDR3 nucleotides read TGTGCCAGCAGCCAGCGGGGGGCCGGGGTCAATGAGCAGTTCTTC.

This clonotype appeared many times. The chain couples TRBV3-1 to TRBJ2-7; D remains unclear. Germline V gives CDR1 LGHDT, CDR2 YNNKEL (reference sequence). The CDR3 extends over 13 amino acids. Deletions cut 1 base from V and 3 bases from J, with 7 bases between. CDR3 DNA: TGTGCCAGCAGCCAAGGGCAGTTCTACGAGCAGTACTTC. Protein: CASSQGQFYEQYF.

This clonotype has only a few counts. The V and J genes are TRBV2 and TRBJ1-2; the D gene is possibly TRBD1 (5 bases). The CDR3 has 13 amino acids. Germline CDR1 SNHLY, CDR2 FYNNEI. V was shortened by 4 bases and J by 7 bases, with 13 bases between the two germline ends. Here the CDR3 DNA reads TGTGCCAGCAGTGTCGTGCAGAGGGGTGGCTACACCTTC. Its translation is CASSVVQRGGYTF. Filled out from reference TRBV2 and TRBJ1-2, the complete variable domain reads EPEVTQTPSHQVTQMGQEVILRCVPISNHLYFYWYRQILGQKVEFLVSFYNNEISEKSEIFDDQFSVERPDGSNFTLKIRSTKLEDSAMYFCASSVVQRGGYTFGSGTRLTVV.

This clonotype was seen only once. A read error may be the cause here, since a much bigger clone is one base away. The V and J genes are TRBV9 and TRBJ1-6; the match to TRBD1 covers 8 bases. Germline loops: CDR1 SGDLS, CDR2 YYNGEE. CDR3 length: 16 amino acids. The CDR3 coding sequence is TGTGCCAGCAGCGATCCGCATGGACAGGGAAATTCACCCCCCCACTTT. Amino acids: CASSDPHGQGNSPPHF.

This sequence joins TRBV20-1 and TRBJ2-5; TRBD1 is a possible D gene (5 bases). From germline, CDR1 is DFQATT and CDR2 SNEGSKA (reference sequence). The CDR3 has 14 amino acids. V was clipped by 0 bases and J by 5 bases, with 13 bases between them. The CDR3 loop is CSARDGQGSETQYF. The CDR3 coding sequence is TGCAGTGCTAGAGATGGGCAGGGATCCGAGACCCAGTACTTC.

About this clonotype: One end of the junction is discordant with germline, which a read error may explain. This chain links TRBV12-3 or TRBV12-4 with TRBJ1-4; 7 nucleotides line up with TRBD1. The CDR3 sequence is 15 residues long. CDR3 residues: CANSFEGARYEKLFF. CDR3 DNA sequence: TGTGCCAACAGTTTTGAGGGGGCTAGGTATGAAAAACTGTTTTTT.